The T cell receptor (beta chain) under discussion was sequenced for a study of cytotoxic CD8 clonotypes in ibrutinib-treated CLL. The V gene's germline CDR1 is DFQATT and CDR2 SNEGSKA (reference sequence). Trimming pared 3 bases from V and 12 bases from J, leaving 15 bases between. The CDR3 has 11 amino acids. Measured with immunoSEQ multiplex PCR; TCRdb has only the in-frame clones, and not every one. The repertoire consists of fewer than 150,000 clones, with around 84% occurring once and the leading ten covering 3% to 4%. This TCR was sampled from a human donor with chronic lymphocytic leukemia. The sample was PBMCs, taken after 24 months of ibrutinib treatment. The chain has TRBV20-1 and TRBJ2-7; D is ambiguous. CDR3 protein: CSARDRGVWYF. In DNA form, the CDR3 reads TGCAGTGCTAGGGACCGCGGAGTTTGGTACTTC.